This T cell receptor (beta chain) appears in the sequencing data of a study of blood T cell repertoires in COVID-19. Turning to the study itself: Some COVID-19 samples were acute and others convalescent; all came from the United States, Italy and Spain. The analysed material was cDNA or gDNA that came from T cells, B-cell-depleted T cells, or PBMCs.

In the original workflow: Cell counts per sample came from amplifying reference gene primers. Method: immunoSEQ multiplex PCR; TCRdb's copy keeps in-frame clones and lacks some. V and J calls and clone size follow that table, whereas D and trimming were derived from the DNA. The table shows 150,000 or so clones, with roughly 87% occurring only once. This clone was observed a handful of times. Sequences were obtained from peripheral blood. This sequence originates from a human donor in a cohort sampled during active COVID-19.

The CDR3 bases are TGTGCCAGCAGCGTAGGAGTAAGCCACGAGCAGTACTTC. Its protein product is CASSVGVSHEQYF. The V call is TRBV9, the J call TRBJ2-7; D is unclear. This CDR3 is built from 13 residues. Germline V gene data show CDR1 as SGDLS and CDR2 as YYNGEE. With 0 bases removed from V and 5 bases from J, the gap between germline ends came to 9 bases.